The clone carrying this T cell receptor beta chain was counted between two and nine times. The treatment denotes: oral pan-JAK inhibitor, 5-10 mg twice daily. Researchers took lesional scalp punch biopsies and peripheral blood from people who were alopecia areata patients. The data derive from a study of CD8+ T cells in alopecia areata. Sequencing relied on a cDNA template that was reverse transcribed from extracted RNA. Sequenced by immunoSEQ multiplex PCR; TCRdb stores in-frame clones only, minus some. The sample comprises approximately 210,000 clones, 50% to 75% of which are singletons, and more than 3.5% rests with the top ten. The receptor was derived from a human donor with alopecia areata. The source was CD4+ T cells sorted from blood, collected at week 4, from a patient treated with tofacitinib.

CDR3 nucleotide sequence: TGTGCCAGCAGTGCGGACGGCCATAGCAATCAGCCCCAGCATTTT. Translated, it gives CASSADGHSNQPQHF. The chain combines TRBV19 with TRBJ1-5; D is unresolved. The germline V gene has CDR1 LNHDA and CDR2 SQIVND (reference sequence). Trimming left V 9 bases short and J 0 bases short, with 15 bases between. The CDR3 consists of 15 residues.